The entry below describes one T cell receptor (beta chain). This clonotype appeared many times. Its antigen specificity is not known. No base quality information exists; no much larger clone differs at one position. The sample belongs to a study of response to subunit inactivated influenza vaccine (dated by TCRdb to the late 2010s). With regard to the full study: To follow how T cells responded to a trivalent subunit inactivated influenza vaccine, the researchers relied on deep quantitative profiling of the T cell receptor repertoire.

The time point label on this specimen signifies: approximately 40 days after influenza vaccine administration. Reading the germline V gene gives CDR1 SQVTM and CDR2 ANQGSEA. Trimming accounts for 4 bases at V and 6 bases at J, while the number of junction bases matched to no gene is 4. Taken from cysteine to phenylalanine, the CDR3 has 12 residues. The retained sequence is limited to the CDR3, 36 bases, with the frame set at the first base. The paper as a whole reports these results and caveats: It was suggested by the authors that each seasonal influenza vaccination may recruit only a limited number of new T cells.

Receptors were amplified or captured by RT-PCR. The run used an Illumina HiSeq 2500. TCRdb reprocessed the public reads (quality trimming at Q25 with fastp, clone calling with MiXCR) and kept in-frame beta chains. Every entry covers one CDR3 protein and lists the most common genes and DNA from its rows. Within this sample are around 480,000 distinct CDR3 sequences, with around 9.9% of them counted one time only. The ten largest clones represent approximately 12% of the sample. The sequence was obtained from a man aged 45 to 65 who received an inactivated influenza vaccine. Donor details come from another sample of the same person, matched by shared clones. Rearrangement joined TRBV29-1 to TRBJ2-7; TRBD2 agrees with 9 junctional bases. Sequenced material: PBMCs from blood, taken about 40 days after vaccination. CDR3 sequence: CSVVLAGTEQYF. The nucleotide sequence reads as follows: TGCAGCGTTGTTCTAGCGGGAACCGAGCAGTACTTC.